Listed here are 29 T cell receptor beta chains from one sample, sequenced in a study of T cell responses to AZD1222 COVID-19 vaccine. Libraries were prepared by immunoSEQ multiplex PCR; TCRdb keeps only in-frame clonotypes and omits some of them. The table lists 200,000 to 250,000 clones, around 94% of them singletons. This specimen was peripheral blood, taken 28 days after the second dose of the MenACWY control vaccine. The receptors here all came from an adult who received the MenACWY meningococcal vaccine as a control.

The V and J genes are TRBV27 and TRBJ2-7; a possible D gene is TRBD1 (5 bases). The CDR3 is 15 residues long. The V gene's germline CDR1 is MNHEY and CDR2 SMNVEV (reference sequence). V gave up 4 bases and J gave up 0 bases, with 13 bases separating them. In nucleotides, the CDR3 is TGTGCCAGCAGTTACCGTACAGGCAGCTCCTACGAGCAGTACTTC. It translates to CASSYRTGSSYEQYF.

V usage is TRBV30 and J usage is TRBJ1-2, with a possible D match to TRBD1 (6 bases). V dropped 7 bases and J dropped 4 bases, with 19 bases sitting between them. Germline assignment: CDR1 GTSNPN and CDR2 SVGIG (reference sequence). CDR3 length equals 14 residues. The CDR3 sequence: CASSPAGGSYGYTF. The CDR3 DNA is TGTGCCTCATCCCCGGCGGGGGGCTCCTATGGCTACACCTTC. Full variable domain (rest looked up from reference TRBV30 and TRBJ1-2): SQTIHQWPATLVQPVGSPLSLECTVEGTSNPNLYWYRQAAGRGLQLLFYSVGIGQISSEVPQNLSASRPQDRQFILSSKKLLLSDSGFYLCASSPAGGSYGYTFGSGTRLTVV.

The chain employs TRBV5-4 and TRBJ2-1; 10 nucleotides match TRBD2. The trim removed 3 bases at V and 2 bases at J, leaving 5 bases unmatched. In germline, CDR1 is SGHNT, CDR2 YYREEE (reference sequence). This CDR3 is 16 amino acids long. The CDR3 protein is CASSSLLAGAYNEQFF. The CDR3 DNA reads as TGTGCCAGCAGCTCCCTGCTAGCGGGGGCCTACAATGAGCAGTTCTTC.

The rearrangement links TRBV5-6 to TRBJ2-1, with 12 bases that match TRBD2. V was pared by 0 bases and J by 3 bases, with 4 bases of the junction left unmatched. The CDR3 extends over 17 amino acids. Germline loops: CDR1 SGHDT, CDR2 YYEEEE. CDR3 nucleotides: TGTGCCAGCAGCTTGGCGCTAGCGGGGGGGTTCTACAATGAGCAGTTCTTC. Translating it yields CASSLALAGGFYNEQFF. The full variable domain, with the rest looked up from reference TRBV5-6 and TRBJ2-1, is DAGVTQSPTHLIKTRGQQVTLRCSPKSGHDTVSWYQQALGQGPQFIFQYYEEEERQRGNFPDRFSGHQFPNYSSELNVNALLLGDSALYLCASSLALAGGFYNEQFFGPGTRLTVL.

CDR3 residues: CAISVADTQYF. CDR3 sequence (DNA): TGTGCCATCAGTGTCGCAGATACGCAGTATTTT. The V gene is TRBV10-3, the J gene TRBJ2-3, with D uncertain. CDR3 size: 11 residues. CDR1 is ENHRY, CDR2 SYGVKD, per germline. Trimming cost V 4 bases and J 4 bases, with 3 bases left between them.

The chain couples TRBV20-1 to TRBJ2-4; D not certain. Per germline, CDR1 DFQATT and CDR2 SNEGSKA (reference sequence). CDR3 size: 13 residues. V was shortened by 3 bases and J by 2 bases, with 8 bases between the two germline ends. CDR3 sequence: CSASAGSKNIQYF. CDR3 sequence (DNA): TGCAGTGCTAGTGCCGGGTCCAAAAACATTCAGTACTTC.

The rearrangement joins TRBV2 to TRBJ2-3; D call uncertain. The CDR3 spans 12 residues. Germline lookup yields CDR1 SNHLY and CDR2 FYNNEI. The ends were cut back, 7 bases at V and 4 bases at J, with 9 bases in the middle. CDR3 in DNA: TGTGCCAGCACGTCCGGAGCAGATACGCAGTATTTT. This translates into CASTSGADTQYF.

The genes are TRBV9 and TRBJ2-7; unclear D gene. CDR1 and CDR2 from the germline V gene are SGDLS and YYNGEE. V lost 3 bases and J lost 3, with 16 bases in between. The CDR3 runs 15 residues. CDR3 coding DNA: TGTGCCAGCAGCGCTACCGACGGACCGAACTACGAGCAGTACTTC. Translated, it gives CASSATDGPNYEQYF. The variable domain in full, completed from reference TRBV9 and TRBJ2-7, reads DSGVTQTPKHLITATGQRVTLRCSPRSGDLSVYWYQQSLDQGLQFLIQYYNGEERAKGNILERFSAQQFPDLHSELNLSSLELGDSALYFCASSATDGPNYEQYFGPGTRLTVT.

The rearrangement links TRBV9 to TRBJ2-4, with 7 bases aligning to TRBD2. Per germline, CDR1 SGDLS and CDR2 YYNGEE. V dropped 3 bases and J dropped 5; count of bases not matched to a gene: 2. The CDR3 is 13 residues long. The CDR3 bases are TGTGCCAGCAGCGCGGGGGGTGAAAACATTCAGTACTTC. Translation: CASSAGGENIQYF. Complete variable domain (other parts from reference TRBV9 and TRBJ2-4): DSGVTQTPKHLITATGQRVTLRCSPRSGDLSVYWYQQSLDQGLQFLIQYYNGEERAKGNILERFSAQQFPDLHSELNLSSLELGDSALYFCASSAGGENIQYFGAGTRLSVL.

The chain employs TRBV5-1 and TRBJ2-1; 7 bases are a match to TRBD2. The CDR3 runs 16 residues. The germline V gene has CDR1 SGHRS and CDR2 YFSETQ. J gave up 7 bases and V 0 bases, and 10 bases lay outside the gene matches. The CDR3 loop is CASSLGFGLGLNEQFF. CDR3 DNA: TGCGCCAGCAGCTTGGGTTTTGGACTAGGTTTAAATGAGCAGTTCTTC.

The rearrangement joins TRBV2 to TRBJ2-1; maybe TRBD2 (5 bases). CDR3 length: 14 amino acids. Between the trimmed V and J ends, which lost 6 bases and 7 bases, there was a span of 16 bases. Germline V gene data show CDR1 as SNHLY and CDR2 as FYNNEI. The CDR3: CASSRGVTGNEQFF. The DNA for the CDR3 is TGTGCCAGCAGCCGGGGAGTTACCGGGAATGAGCAGTTCTTC.

The chain recombines TRBV6-1 with TRBJ2-5; D not resolved. Germline V gene lookup returns CDR1 MNHNS and CDR2 SASEGT. The ends were cut back, 0 bases at V and 5 bases at J, with 10 bases in the middle. The CDR3 covers 14 residues. CDR3 residues: CASSEAGWLETQYF. In DNA, the CDR3 is TGTGCCAGCAGTGAAGCGGGGTGGTTGGAGACCCAGTACTTC.

The CDR3 DNA sequence: TGTGCCAGCAGCGTGGGGCGGGTTAACTATGGCTACACCTTC. Translated, it gives CASSVGRVNYGYTF. The gene calls are TRBV7-8 and TRBJ1-2, with TRBD1 as a possible D gene (5 bases). Germline CDR1 reads SGHVS; CDR2 reads FQNEAQ. The CDR3 covers 14 residues. Trimming shortened V by 5 bases and J by 1 base, and 11 bases separated the two germline ends.

This chain links TRBV28 with TRBJ1-1, with TRBD1 as a possible D gene (5 bases). Trimming shortened V by 3 bases and J by 3 bases, and 11 bases separated the two germline ends. Germline CDR1 is MDHEN and CDR2 is SYDVKM. This CDR3 contains 14 residues. CDR3 bases: TGTGCCAGCAGTTTTGGGGCCGGTCACACTGAAGCTTTCTTT. Its protein is CASSFGAGHTEAFF.

This clone was detected only once. The rearrangement joins TRBV5-1 to TRBJ1-1; the D is unclear. Deletions cut 0 bases from V and 1 base from J, with 10 bases between. The CDR3 length is 15 residues. Germline lookup yields CDR1 SGHRS and CDR2 YFSETQ. CDR3 coding DNA: TGCGCCAGCAGCTTGGATTCCCCTAAGAACACTGAAGCTTTCTTT. Protein sequence: CASSLDSPKNTEAFF. Using reference TRBV5-1 and TRBJ1-1 for the parts outside the CDR3, the full variable domain is KAGVTQTPRYLIKTRGQQVTLSCSPISGHRSVSWYQQTPGQGLQFLFEYFSETQRNKGNFPGRFSGRQFSNSRSEMNVSTLELGDSALYLCASSLDSPKNTEAFFGQGTRLTVV.

The chain has TRBV28 and TRBJ1-1; 9 bases fit TRBD1. The junction had 10 bases not matched to a gene; V was cut back by 6 bases and J by 2 bases. This CDR3 spans 16 amino acids. Germline V gene lookup returns CDR1 MDHEN and CDR2 SYDVKM. Written as DNA, the CDR3 is TGTGCCAGCAGCCCTCCCACGACAGGGGGAAACACTGAAGCTTTCTTT. Protein product: CASSPPTTGGNTEAFF.

The chain has TRBV9 and TRBJ1-1; the D gene is possibly TRBD1 (5 bases). Trimming cost V 5 bases and J 0 bases, with 8 bases left between them. This CDR3 is built from 13 residues. Germline values: CDR1 SGDLS, CDR2 YYNGEE. This chain's CDR3 is CASRSGLNTEAFF. DNA for the CDR3: TGTGCCAGCAGGTCAGGGCTGAACACTGAAGCTTTCTTT.

The chain carries TRBV6-5 and TRBJ1-4; 9 bases fit TRBD1. This CDR3 spans 14 amino acids. CDR1 is MNHEY and CDR2 is SVGAGI in the germline V gene. V was clipped by 1 base and J by 6 bases; unmatched bases: 0. The CDR3 loop reads CASSYWTGDEKLFF. DNA of the CDR3: TGTGCCAGCAGTTACTGGACAGGGGATGAAAAACTGTTTTTT.

J is TRBJ1-3 and V is TRBV9; 8 bases are a match to TRBD1. CDR1 and CDR2 (germline): SGDLS, YYNGEE. The J segment lost 3 bases and the V segment lost 3 bases, leaving 5 bases of the junction unmatched. This CDR3 is 15 amino acids long. The DNA for the CDR3 is TGTGCCAGCAGCGCCCTACAGGGGGGTGGAAACACCATATATTTT. Amino acids: CASSALQGGGNTIYF.

The CDR3 sequence is CASSLMEINQPQHF. CDR3 sequence (DNA): TGTGCCAGCAGTTTAATGGAGATCAATCAGCCCCAGCATTTT. The chain couples TRBV28 to TRBJ1-5; D gene uncertain. Germline CDR1 MDHEN, CDR2 SYDVKM. The V end lost 2 bases, the J end lost 3 bases, and 8 bases lay between the germline ends. CDR3 size: 14 residues.

This clone was counted a single time. The chain joins TRBV13 to TRBJ1-1, with D possibly matching TRBD1 (5 bases). CDR3 length equals 14 residues. The germline gives CDR1 PRHDT, CDR2 FYEKMQ (reference sequence). V was clipped by 0 bases and J by 3 bases, with 8 bases between them. The CDR3 DNA sequence: TGTGCCAGCAGCTTAGGTCAAGGGGACACTGAAGCTTTCTTT. This sequence encodes CASSLGQGDTEAFF.

The gene calls are TRBV7-9 and TRBJ2-1, with D possibly being TRBD2 (5 bases). The CDR3 totals 14 residues. Trimming left V 2 bases short and J 8 bases short, with 13 bases between. Germline CDR1 and CDR2: SEHNR and FQNEAQ (reference sequence). The CDR3 DNA follows: TGTGCCAGCAGCTTACGGTCTAGCCGAGATGAGCAGTTCTTC. Protein: CASSLRSSRDEQFF.

The chain has TRBV28 and TRBJ2-1; TRBD1 matches at 7 bases. Germline trimming cut 4 bases from V and 14 bases from J; bases unmatched to any gene: 14. CDR3 size: 14 residues. Per the germline V gene, CDR1 is MDHEN and CDR2 is SYDVKM. CDR3 nucleotide sequence: TGTGCCAGCAGTTCCCCCCGACAGGGCCAACAAAAGTTCTTC. Residues: CASSSPRQGQQKFF.

V and J are TRBV27 and TRBJ1-2; tentative D call: TRBD1 (6 bases). Trimming removed 10 bases from V and 3 bases from J, with 18 bases in between. Germline-derived CDR1 and CDR2 are MNHEY and SMNVEV (reference sequence). CDR3 size: 14 residues. The CDR3 nucleotides are TGTGCCATCCGCCCGGGACACGGGCACTATGGCTACACCTTC. Protein product: CAIRPGHGHYGYTF.

In its sample, this clone was seen once. The V and J genes are TRBV4-2 and TRBJ2-1; 9 bases are a match to TRBD2. CDR1 and CDR2 (germline): LGHNA, YNFKEQ. V shed 0 bases, J shed 7 bases, and the junction held 7 bases outside the gene matches. The CDR3 totals 16 residues. CDR3 protein: CASSQDPFSGGNEQFF. The DNA of the CDR3 is TGTGCCAGCAGCCAAGATCCATTCAGCGGGGGGAATGAGCAGTTCTTC.

Note on this clone: Other DNA sequences in the same sample also yield this CDR3. The chain has TRBV9 and TRBJ2-1, with 7 bases lining up with TRBD2. Germline-derived CDR1 and CDR2 are SGDLS and YYNGEE. V was pared by 0 bases and J by 3 bases, with 3 bases of the junction left unmatched. The CDR3 extends over 15 amino acids. This CDR3 reads CASSVGGGGYNEQFF. In nucleotides, the CDR3 is TGTGCCAGCAGCGTAGGAGGCGGGGGCTACAATGAGCAGTTCTTC.

V gene TRBV6-1 combines with J gene TRBJ2-7; D is unclear. Germline V lookup: CDR1 MNHNS, CDR2 SASEGT. V was trimmed by 3 bases and J by 3 bases, leaving 0 bases between them. The CDR3 contains 10 residues. CDR3 loop: CASSDYEQYF. For the CDR3, the DNA is TGTGCCAGCAGTGACTACGAGCAGTACTTC.

The chain is built from TRBV19 and TRBJ2-4; TRBD2 matches 8 bases. The CDR3 is 15 amino acids. V dropped 2 bases and J dropped 4; count of bases not matched to a gene: 4. CDR1 is LNHDA, CDR2 SQIVND, per germline (reference sequence). CDR3 region: CASSISGGHKNIQYF. In DNA, the CDR3 is TGTGCCAGTAGTATATCGGGAGGGCATAAAAACATTCAGTACTTC.

The chain has TRBV27 and TRBJ1-5; 7 nucleotides agree with TRBD1. Germline lookup yields CDR1 MNHEY and CDR2 SMNVEV (reference sequence). The CDR3 spans 15 residues. V lost 3 bases, J lost 2 bases, and 4 bases stayed unmatched. The CDR3 DNA reads TGTGCCAGCAGTTTTGGAACAGGGGGCAATCAGCCCCAGCATTTT. As protein: CASSFGTGGNQPQHF.